These 19 T cell receptor beta chains were all obtained from the same sample, sequenced in a study of blood T cell repertoires in COVID-19. Sequencing used immunoSEQ multiplex PCR; TCRdb keeps in-frame clones, though not all of them. The profile shows roughly 100,000 clones, roughly 90% of them singletons. Sequencing was carried out using peripheral blood. These receptors were obtained from a woman of 80 years or more with acute or convalescent COVID-19.

This sequence joins TRBV2 and TRBJ1-5, with TRBD1 matching 7 bases. The germline V gene encodes CDR1 SNHLY and CDR2 FYNNEI. The CDR3 runs 12 residues. With V trimmed by 4 bases and J by 7 bases, 1 base remained unmatched. CDR3 sequence reads: CASSAGGQPQHF. CDR3 in DNA: TGTGCCAGCAGTGCAGGGGGACAGCCCCAGCATTTT. Full variable domain (remainder filled in from reference TRBV2 and TRBJ1-5): EPEVTQTPSHQVTQMGQEVILRCVPISNHLYFYWYRQILGQKVEFLVSFYNNEISEKSEIFDDQFSVERPDGSNFTLKIRSTKLEDSAMYFCASSAGGQPQHFGDGTRLSIL.

CDR3 in amino acids: CASSTGQGGNNEQFF. CDR3 sequence (DNA): TGTGCCAGCAGCACAGGACAGGGGGGAAACAATGAGCAGTTCTTC. The chain combines TRBV5-4 with TRBJ2-1; 10 bases are a match to TRBD1. There are 15 residues in the CDR3. V was pared by 4 bases and J by 5 bases, with 6 bases of the junction left unmatched. Looked up from germline, CDR1 is SGHNT and CDR2 is YYREEE (reference sequence).

The rearrangement uses TRBV5-6 and TRBJ2-1; 10 bases line up with TRBD2. The CDR3 runs to 16 residues. From germline, CDR1 is SGHDT and CDR2 YYEEEE. V dropped 2 bases and J dropped 0; count of bases not matched to a gene: 2. CDR3: CASSLAGGSSYNEQFF. CDR3 bases: TGTGCCAGCAGCTTAGCGGGGGGGAGCTCCTACAATGAGCAGTTCTTC.

This chain links TRBV21-1 with TRBJ2-1; TRBD1 is taken as the D call from the table, unchecked against the DNA. TRBV21-1 is a pseudogene segment. The CDR3 spans 16 residues. CDR3 sequence (DNA): TGTGCCAGCAGCAAATCGGTCAAGGGGCGTATCCGTGAGCAGTTCTTC. Translation: CASSKSVKGRIREQFF.

This sequence joins TRBV3-1 (or the pseudogene TRBV3-2) and TRBJ1-1; 7 nucleotides align to TRBD1. This CDR3 comprises 13 residues. Per the germline V gene, CDR1 is LGHDT and CDR2 is YNNKEL (reference sequence). V dropped 0 bases and J dropped 8; count of bases not matched to a gene: 3. For the CDR3, the DNA is TGTGCCAGCAGCCAAGAGACAGGGTTAGAAGCTTTCTTT. As protein: CASSQETGLEAFF.

V usage is TRBV19 and J usage is TRBJ2-5, with TRBD1 identical over 9 bases. CDR1 is LNHDA and CDR2 is SQIVND in the germline V gene (reference sequence). The CDR3 totals 14 residues. J gave up 4 bases and V 6 bases, and 6 bases lay outside the gene matches. Here the CDR3 DNA reads TGTGCCAGTAGCACAACAGGGGGCGCAGAGACCCAGTACTTC. Translation gives CASSTTGGAETQYF.

The chain combines TRBV6-5 with TRBJ1-2; TRBD1 matches 7 bases. The CDR3 sequence is 13 residues long. Per the germline V gene, CDR1 is MNHEY and CDR2 is SVGAGI. Trimming cost V 6 bases and J 9 bases; bases outside gene matches: 10. This CDR3 reads CASSALRDSSYTF. The CDR3 DNA reads TGTGCCAGCAGCGCCCTCCGGGACAGTAGCTACACCTTC.

The chain employs TRBV14 and TRBJ2-7, with D tentatively TRBD2 (5 bases). Germline V CDR1 and CDR2: SGHDN, FVKESK. The V end was cut by 5 bases, the J end by 7 bases, with 18 bases between. This CDR3 is 14 amino acids long. CDR3 residues: CASSVKLGRGEQYF. CDR3 nucleotides: TGTGCCAGCAGCGTTAAGCTCGGACGAGGGGAGCAGTACTTC.

This chain joins TRBV4-1 and TRBJ1-1; unclear D gene. This CDR3 is 15 amino acids long. The V end was cut by 1 base, the J end by 8 bases, with 17 bases between. The germline CDR1 and CDR2 sequences are MGHRA and YSYEKL. The CDR3 nucleotides read TGCGCCAGCAGCCAAGTAGCTCGATTACATTACGAAGCTTTCTTT. This codes for CASSQVARLHYEAFF.

The chain combines TRBV6-5 with TRBJ1-4, with D possibly being TRBD1 (5 bases). V shed 2 bases and J shed 8 bases, with 12 bases lying between them. The V gene's germline CDR1 is MNHEY and CDR2 SVGAGI. The CDR3 sequence is 14 residues long. The CDR3 DNA reads TGTGCCAGCAGTTACGGTGGGGCAGGGGAAAAACTGTTTTTT. The encoded protein is CASSYGGAGEKLFF.

This chain uses TRBV7-9 with TRBJ2-5; D may be TRBD2 (7 bases). The germline V gene has CDR1 SEHNR and CDR2 FQNEAQ (reference sequence). Trimming cost V 2 bases and J 5 bases, with 12 bases left between them. This CDR3 has 14 amino acids. CDR3 DNA sequence: TGTGCCAGCAGCTTAAGTTCGGGGGGCGAGACCCAGTACTTC. Its translation: CASSLSSGGETQYF.

The chain is built from TRBV5-6 and TRBJ2-7; 7 nucleotides match TRBD1. This CDR3 spans 13 amino acids. The trim removed 0 bases at V and 7 bases at J, leaving 4 bases unmatched. Germline CDR1 SGHDT, CDR2 YYEEEE. The CDR3 loop is CASSLGQGLEQYF. CDR3 nucleotides: TGTGCCAGCAGCTTGGGACAGGGATTAGAGCAGTACTTC.

The DNA for the CDR3 is TGTGCCAGCAGCTTATCGGGGGTCGGGGGGGAGGTCCCCTACGAGCAGTACTTC. It codes for CASSLSGVGGEVPYEQYF. The gene calls are TRBV7-9 and TRBJ2-7; 8 bases fit TRBD2. The CDR3 spans 18 residues. Germline V gene lookup returns CDR1 SEHNR and CDR2 FQNEAQ (reference sequence). V trimming: 2 bases; J trimming: 2 bases; junction bases outside the gene matches: 14.

V and J are TRBV11-2 and TRBJ1-5; D call uncertain. V lost 1 base to trimming and J lost 7 bases, with 8 bases between them. This CDR3 region has 13 residues. CDR1 is SGHAT, CDR2 FQNNGV, per germline. CDR3 in amino acids: CASSLGFGQPQHF. In DNA, the CDR3 is TGTGCCAGCAGCTTAGGATTCGGGCAGCCCCAGCATTTT.

The rearrangement uses TRBV4-1 and TRBJ2-7; weak D call: TRBD1 (6 bases). V lost 2 bases and J 3 bases, leaving 11 bases between the germline ends. This CDR3 is built from 14 residues. Per germline, CDR1 MGHRA and CDR2 YSYEKL. This chain's CDR3 is CASSQTGNIYEQYF. CDR3 DNA sequence: TGCGCCAGCAGCCAAACAGGGAACATCTACGAGCAGTACTTC.

About this clone: The junction departs from the called germline gene at one end, perhaps through a read error. This chain links TRBV11-3 with TRBJ2-3; 9 bases line up with TRBD2. Per the germline V gene, CDR1 is SGHNT and CDR2 is YENEEA. The CDR3 is 15 residues long. The CDR3 DNA reads TGTGCCAGCAGTTTAGGCGGGGGGGGCACAGATACGCAGTATTTT. Translated, it gives CASSLGGGGTDTQYF.

This chain connects TRBV19 to TRBJ1-4, with 9 bases matching TRBD1. J gave up 13 bases and V 4 bases, and 13 bases lay outside the gene matches. CDR1 and CDR2 (germline): LNHDA, SQIVND (reference sequence). The CDR3 length is 15 residues. CDR3: CASSTAGTGIGGLFF. The CDR3 nucleotides read TGTGCCAGTAGTACCGCCGGGACAGGGATAGGTGGACTGTTTTTT.

This chain joins TRBV10-3 and TRBJ2-7, with D tentatively TRBD1 (6 bases). The CDR3 is 13 residues long. V was clipped by 7 bases and J by 2 bases, with 12 bases between them. Germline lookup yields CDR1 ENHRY and CDR2 SYGVKD. DNA of the CDR3: TGTGCCATCAAGGGGACACAACCCTACGAGCAGTACTTC. It codes for CAIKGTQPYEQYF.

This sequence joins TRBV11-1 and TRBJ2-7, with no clear D. In germline, CDR1 is SGHAT, CDR2 FQDESV (reference sequence). This CDR3 has 14 amino acids. The V gene lost 1 base and the J gene lost 0 bases, with 7 bases spanning the gap. CDR3 DNA: TGTGCCAGCAGCTTAGAGAGGCTCTCCTACGAGCAGTACTTC. Translating it yields CASSLERLSYEQYF. The full variable domain, with the rest looked up from reference TRBV11-1 and TRBJ2-7, is EAEVAQSPRYKITEKSQAVAFWCDPISGHATLYWYRQILGQGPELLVQFQDESVVDDSQLPKDRFSAERLKGVDSTLKIQPAELGDSAMYLCASSLERLSYEQYFGPGTRLTVT.